This TCR beta chain emerged from a study of control samples from healthy donors and cancer patients. Sequenced by immunoSEQ multiplex PCR; TCRdb stores in-frame clones only, minus some. The table shows tens of thousands of clones, with more than 75% occurring only once. J lost 2 bases, V lost 3 bases, and 9 bases had no gene match. Germline-derived CDR1 and CDR2 are MGHRA and YSYEKL. The CDR3 is made up of 16 amino acids. The rearrangement uses TRBV4-1 and TRBJ2-7; 8 nucleotides agree with TRBD2. Input material: blood. The origin of this receptor is a woman aged 45-65 years in good health. In nucleotides, the CDR3 is TGCGCCAGCAGCCAGAGTTTAGCGGGACGACCCTACGAGCAGTACTTC. Translated, it gives CASSQSLAGRPYEQYF.